What follows describes a single T cell receptor (beta chain). Only in-frame clones appear in the TCRdb table, and some are missing; sequencing was by immunoSEQ multiplex PCR. This table has some 120,000 clones, about nine tenths appearing once. The data belong to a study of control samples from healthy donors and cancer patients. Germline V gives CDR1 SGHVS, CDR2 FQNEAQ. The CDR3 totals 18 residues. Unmatched junction bases numbered 13, after V lost 5 bases and J lost 2 bases. The sequenced sample was blood. This receptor was identified in a woman in her late teens or twenties in good health. V usage is TRBV7-8 and J usage is TRBJ1-5, with 9 nucleotides matching TRBD1. The CDR3 sequence is CASSNSGTGLSRNQPQHF. The CDR3 nucleotides are TGTGCCAGCAGCAATTCCGGGACAGGGCTTTCTCGCAATCAGCCCCAGCATTTT.